Presented here are 28 T cell receptor beta chains from one specimen sequenced in a study of identical twins. TCRdb passed the 5' RACE reads through MiXCR, listing each CDR3 protein once. The profile shows fewer than 250,000 distinct CDR3 sequences, around 7.6% of them singletons. The same data also went into a second study, on yellow fever vaccine responses in identical twins.

Sequencing was done on a sample of CD8+ T cells sorted from blood. The receptors come from a woman under 30 in good health.

This clonotype was found many times. V gene TRBV7-9 combines with J gene TRBJ2-3, with a weak D call TRBD1 (6 bases). The CDR3 loop spans 12 amino acids. The V gene's germline CDR1 is SEHNR and CDR2 FQNEAQ (reference sequence). The CDR3 nucleotides read TGTGCAGCCCGCAGGGGCTCAGATACGCAGTATTTT. Translated: CAARRGSDTQYF.

This clonotype was counted many times. The chain has TRBV12-3 or TRBV12-4 and TRBJ2-1; the match to TRBD2 covers 7 bases. Germline trimming cut 5 bases from V and 3 bases from J; bases unmatched to any gene: 7. The CDR3 covers 15 residues. CDR3: CASSPTGTNYNEQFF. The DNA of the CDR3 is TGTGCCAGCAGTCCCACCGGGACTAACTACAATGAGCAGTTCTTC.

This chain connects TRBV6-5 to TRBJ2-1, with no clear D. Trimming stripped 3 bases from V and 3 bases from J, with 18 bases between. From germline, CDR1 is MNHEY and CDR2 SVGAGI. The CDR3 spans 17 residues. CDR3 nucleotides: TGTGCCAGCAGTTATTCTAGGAGTGGTGGCAACTACAATGAGCAGTTCTTC. Encoded protein: CASSYSRSGGNYNEQFF.

This clonotype was seen ten or more times. The chain employs TRBV4-1 and TRBJ2-1, with D perhaps TRBD2 (7 bases). There are 17 residues in the CDR3. Germline loops: CDR1 MGHRA, CDR2 YSYEKL. V lost 4 bases to trimming and J lost 0 bases, with 16 bases between them. The CDR3 spells CASSRRGGASSYNEQFF. CDR3 nucleotides: TGCGCCAGCAGCCGTAGAGGGGGGGCGAGCTCCTACAATGAGCAGTTCTTC.

This rearrangement joins TRBV28 to TRBJ2-1, with 9 bases that match TRBD2. After removal of 9 bases from V and 4 bases from J, the junction contained 19 bases not matched to a gene. The germline V gene encodes CDR1 MDHEN and CDR2 SYDVKM. This CDR3 comprises 18 residues. CDR3 bases: TGTGCCAGTCAGGGGACAGCGACTAGCGGCGGGGAATACAATGAGCAGTTCTTC. Its protein product is CASQGTATSGGEYNEQFF.

The gene calls are TRBV6-4 and TRBJ2-3; the D is unclear. This CDR3 has 16 residues. Trimming took off 2 bases at V and 0 bases at J, with 12 bases between the two ends. The germline V gene encodes CDR1 MRHNA and CDR2 SNTAGT. The CDR3 DNA reads TGTGCCAGCAGTGACCAGCGATACACTAGCACAGATACGCAGTATTTT. This translates into CASSDQRYTSTDTQYF.

This clonotype was counted only a few times. V gene TRBV3-1 combines with J gene TRBJ2-5; 12 nucleotides agree with TRBD2. CDR3 length: 17 amino acids. The J segment lost 2 bases and the V segment lost 4 bases, leaving 8 bases of the junction unmatched. Germline V gene lookup returns CDR1 LGHDT and CDR2 YNNKEL (reference sequence). CDR3 bases: TGTGCCAGCAGCCTATCGGCTAGCGGGAGGGGGCAAGAGACCCAGTACTTC. It specifies CASSLSASGRGQETQYF.

Relative to its sample, this clonotype is medium-sized. This chain uses TRBV7-9 with TRBJ2-7; the D gene is possibly TRBD1 (6 bases). Germline V gene sequence: CDR1 SEHNR, CDR2 FQNEAQ (reference sequence). The CDR3 consists of 13 residues. The V end was cut by 5 bases, the J end by 7 bases, with 15 bases between. The CDR3 coding sequence is TGTGCCAGCAGCGCCCACAGGGTCGGGGAGCAGTACTTC. Encoded protein: CASSAHRVGEQYF. The whole variable domain, remainder taken from reference TRBV7-9 and TRBJ2-7, is DTGVSQNPRHKITKRGQNVTFRCDPISEHNRLYWYRQTLGQGPEFLTYFQNEAQLEKSRLLSDRFSAERPKGSFSTLEIQRTEQGDSAMYLCASSAHRVGEQYFGPGTRLTVT.

The table lists this clonotype with a few counts. This sequence joins TRBV7-8 and TRBJ2-2; 9 nucleotides match TRBD1. Germline loops: CDR1 SGHVS, CDR2 FQNEAQ. This CDR3 comprises 15 residues. J gave up 0 bases and V 5 bases, and 1 base lay outside the gene matches. CDR3 bases: TGTGCCAGCAGCGGGACAGGGACGAACACCGGGGAGCTGTTTTTT. Residues: CASSGTGTNTGELFF. The variable domain in full, with the rest retrieved from reference TRBV7-8 and TRBJ2-2, is GAGVSQSPRYKVAKRGQDVALRCDPISGHVSLFWYQQALGQGPEFLTYFQNEAQLDKSGLPSDRFFAERPEGSVSTLKIQRTQQEDSAVYLCASSGTGTNTGELFFGEGSRLTVL.

This clonotype was detected only a few times. The chain carries TRBV28 and TRBJ2-1, with D perhaps TRBD1 (6 bases). From germline, CDR1 is MDHEN and CDR2 SYDVKM. This CDR3 contains 13 residues. Deletions cut 8 bases from V and 9 bases from J, with 17 bases between. In nucleotides, the CDR3 is TGTGCCAGCCAGATGCAGGGGTTGAGTGAGCAGTTCTTC. This codes for CASQMQGLSEQFF.

This clonotype has at least ten counts. The chain recombines TRBV5-6 with TRBJ2-7; D gene ambiguous. Trimming removed 3 bases from V and 5 bases from J, with 18 bases in between. The CDR3 is 15 amino acids. The germline V gene has CDR1 SGHDT and CDR2 YYEEEE. The CDR3 DNA sequence: TGTGCCAGCAGCTACCCGGGCCAAGCATCGAACGAGCAGTACTTC. It is translated as CASSYPGQASNEQYF.

The chain has TRBV4-1 and TRBJ1-4; D may be TRBD1 (6 bases). The CDR3 is 15 amino acids. Germline-derived CDR1 and CDR2 are MGHRA and YSYEKL. The V and J ends lost 4 bases and 5 bases respectively, with 14 bases between them. The CDR3 DNA reads as TGCGCCAGCAGCCGGGGGGCCTCATCAAATGAAAAACTGTTTTTT. Translating gives CASSRGASSNEKLFF.

The sample holds a few counts of this clonotype. This chain uses TRBV4-1 with TRBJ2-7, with D possibly matching TRBD2 (7 bases). The length of the CDR3 is 14 residues. The V gene lost 0 bases and the J gene lost 7 bases, with 13 bases spanning the gap. Per germline, CDR1 MGHRA and CDR2 YSYEKL. The CDR3 sequence: CASSQEIGGLEQYV. The CDR3 coding sequence is TGCGCCAGCAGCCAAGAAATCGGGGGGCTTGAGCAGTACGTC.

This clonotype has a count of ten or more. This chain uses TRBV15 with TRBJ2-7; D gene uncertain. Germline CDR1 reads LNHNV; CDR2 reads YYDKDF (reference sequence). This CDR3 spans 13 amino acids. Deletions cut 3 bases from V and 3 bases from J, with 9 bases between. The CDR3 nucleotides are TGTGCCACCAGCAGTGACGTTGGCTACGAGCAGTACTTC. This codes for CATSSDVGYEQYF.

This clonotype was observed many times. The chain links TRBV4-1 to TRBJ2-7; D is perhaps TRBD1 (5 bases). The CDR3 is 13 residues long. V shed 3 bases and J shed 1 base, with 7 bases lying between them. CDR1 MGHRA and CDR2 YSYEKL come from the germline V gene. The CDR3 bases are TGCGCCAGCAGCCAGACAGAGTCCTACGAGCAGTACTTC. Translation gives CASSQTESYEQYF.

This clonotype was found many times. The chain has TRBV12-3 or TRBV12-4 and TRBJ2-1, with D hard to call. V lost 1 base and J lost 0, with 7 bases in between. There are 15 residues in the CDR3. The CDR3, as DNA: TGTGCCAGCAGTTTAGTTAGGGACTCCTACAATGAGCAGTTCTTC. It translates to CASSLVRDSYNEQFF.

This clonotype was detected only a few times. CDR3 sequence: CASSPSGGEQFF. The CDR3 DNA sequence: TGTGCCAGCAGCCCCTCCGGCGGTGAGCAGTTCTTC. J is TRBJ2-1 and V is TRBV3-1, with no clear D. Germline CDR1 LGHDT, CDR2 YNNKEL (reference sequence). This CDR3 region has 12 residues. V was clipped by 4 bases and J by 9 bases, with 10 bases between them.

This clonotype was seen many times. The chain links TRBV29-1 to TRBJ1-4, with D perhaps TRBD1 (5 bases). The CDR3 length is 14 residues. V was pared by 4 bases and J by 0 bases, with 9 bases between. From germline, CDR1 is SQVTM and CDR2 ANQGSEA. The chain's CDR3 is CSVVQGPTNEKLFF. The CDR3, as DNA: TGCAGCGTTGTGCAGGGCCCAACTAATGAAAAACTGTTTTTT.

The table lists this clonotype with many counts. The chain combines TRBV3-1 with TRBJ2-1; 8 positions match TRBD2. The CDR3 sequence is 16 residues long. Unmatched junction bases numbered 8, after V lost 4 bases and J lost 3 bases. Germline CDR1 and CDR2: LGHDT and YNNKEL (reference sequence). This CDR3 is CASSPTSGLVYNEQFF. CDR3 coding DNA: TGTGCCAGCAGCCCTACTAGCGGACTAGTCTACAATGAGCAGTTCTTC.

The chain recombines TRBV27 with TRBJ2-5; D gene ambiguous. The CDR3 sequence is 13 residues long. Germline V gene data show CDR1 as MNHEY and CDR2 as SMNVEV (reference sequence). V was shortened by 5 bases and J by 3 bases, with 10 bases between the two germline ends. CDR3 amino acids: CASSVYVEETQYF. The CDR3 DNA sequence: TGTGCCAGCAGTGTCTATGTCGAAGAGACCCAGTACTTC.

This sequence joins TRBV6-1 and TRBJ1-3, with D unresolved. In germline, CDR1 is MNHNS, CDR2 SASEGT. V lost 1 base to trimming and J lost 0 bases, with 7 bases between them. The CDR3 is 15 residues long. The CDR3 here is CASSEEWFSGNTIYF. In DNA form, the CDR3 reads TGTGCCAGCAGTGAAGAGTGGTTCTCTGGAAACACCATATATTTT.

This clonotype was recorded a few times. The chain couples TRBV2 to TRBJ2-1; 7 bases fit TRBD1. The length of the CDR3 is 12 residues. Germline loops: CDR1 SNHLY, CDR2 FYNNEI. The V segment lost 6 bases and the J segment 7 bases; nucleotides outside the gene matches: 3. In DNA, the CDR3 is TGTGCCAGCAGGACGGACAGGAATGAGCAGTTCTTC. Amino acid sequence: CASRTDRNEQFF.

This clonotype was recorded at least ten times. The chain joins TRBV27 to TRBJ1-1; possibly TRBD1 for D (5 bases). V was cut by 6 bases and J by 5 bases, with 13 bases left in between. The CDR3 length is 13 residues. Germline V gives CDR1 MNHEY, CDR2 SMNVEV (reference sequence). The CDR3: CASSFGGGTEAFF. CDR3 nucleotide sequence: TGTGCCAGCAGCTTCGGGGGTGGGACTGAAGCTTTCTTT.

The CDR3 spells CASGQGATEAFF. CDR3 DNA sequence: TGTGCCAGTGGACAGGGGGCCACTGAAGCTTTCTTT. This chain links TRBV9 with TRBJ1-1; 11 nucleotides align to TRBD1. This CDR3 spans 12 amino acids. Trimming at V came to 8 bases and at J to 4 bases, leaving 1 base not matched to a gene. Germline assignment: CDR1 SGDLS and CDR2 YYNGEE.

This clonotype has at least ten counts. The genes are TRBV29-1 and TRBJ1-5; a weak D match, TRBD1 (6 bases). V was shortened by 3 bases and J by 4 bases, with 10 bases between the two germline ends. This CDR3 region has 13 residues. The germline V gene has CDR1 SQVTM and CDR2 ANQGSEA. CDR3 in amino acids: CSVDMGHNQPQHF. The DNA for the CDR3 is TGCAGCGTTGATATGGGACATAATCAGCCCCAGCATTTT.

The chain recombines TRBV6-1 with TRBJ2-7, with D unresolved. The CDR3 consists of 15 residues. Per germline, CDR1 MNHNS and CDR2 SASEGT. V was clipped by 1 base and J by 1 base, with 11 bases between them. The DNA of the CDR3 is TGTGCCAGCAGTGAAGGGGTGCTTGATTCCTACGAGCAGTACTTC. This codes for CASSEGVLDSYEQYF.

The chain has TRBV6-5 and TRBJ2-2; 8 bases map to TRBD1. The CDR3 consists of 16 residues. Germline values: CDR1 MNHEY, CDR2 SVGAGI. V shed 2 bases and J 5 bases; nucleotides not matched to a gene: 7. The CDR3 here is CASSYVTGVETGELFF. The CDR3, as DNA: TGTGCCAGCAGTTACGTGACAGGGGTCGAGACCGGGGAGCTGTTTTTT.

This clonotype has a handful of counts. The gene calls are TRBV6-2 or TRBV6-3 and TRBJ2-7; D not certain. CDR3 length equals 16 residues. Trimming removed 0 bases at V and 2 bases at J, with 14 bases between. The germline CDR1 and CDR2 sequences are MNHEY and SVGEGT. The CDR3 nucleotides read TGTGCCAGCAGTTACTCGGTCAGTTGGGTTCCCTACGAGCAGTACTTC. It is translated as CASSYSVSWVPYEQYF.